This TCR beta chain was documented in a study of T cells after yellow fever vaccination. TCRdb reprocessed the 5' RACE reads via MiXCR and lists one record per CDR3 protein. This table holds about 220,000 distinct CDR3 sequences, 3.2% found once. Between the trimmed V and J ends, which lost 0 bases and 11 bases, there was a span of 14 bases. CDR1 is ENHRY, CDR2 SYGVKD, per germline. The CDR3 covers 14 residues. The J gene is TRBJ1-5, the V gene TRBV10-3; no firm D call. The material sequenced was CD4+ T cells sorted from PBMCs, taken 10 days after the yellow fever booster vaccination. The origin of this receptor is a young man who received the YFV17D yellow fever vaccine. The CDR3 region is CAISESTATKAQHF. The CDR3 DNA reads as TGTGCCATCAGTGAGTCTACGGCGACCAAGGCCCAGCATTTT.